The present entry profiles one T cell receptor beta chain with its context. The sample belongs to a study of blood T cell repertoires in COVID-19. Whole-study context: Donors in the United States, Italy and Spain gave samples during acute or convalescent COVID-19. PBMCs, B-cell-depleted T cells, or T cells provided the cDNA or gDNA that made up the material.

Original methodology: Estimation of nucleated cell counts was performed using reference gene primer amplification. Data came from immunoSEQ multiplex PCR; TCRdb stores just in-frame clones and leaves some out. Clonal size and the V and J genes are those of that table, whereas D and trimming came from the DNA. The table lists about 95,000 clones, around 86% of them singletons. Followed over time, Seattle patients had been enrolled while infection was active. Germline V CDR1 and CDR2: MNHNS, SASEGT. The CDR3 consists of 18 residues. V shed 0 bases and J shed 2 bases, with 17 bases lying between them. The sequence came from a man aged 60-69 years with COVID-19, enrolled during active disease. The sample was peripheral blood. This sequence joins TRBV6-1 and TRBJ1-5; no definite D call. CDR3 DNA sequence: TGTGCCAGCAGTGAAGCGTATGTGGAGGGATCGGGCAATCAGCCCCAGCATTTT. Protein product: CASSEAYVEGSGNQPQHF.